Following are 8 T cell receptor beta chains from one sample sequenced in a study of metastatic and nonmetastatic thyroid tumors. MiXCR re-clonotyped the PCR reads for TCRdb. The sample has fewer than 4,500 clones, 23% seen once. Among the patients, none had received any treatment before thyroid surgery. The sequenced material came from tumor tissue. The receptors shown here come from a male donor with papillary thyroid cancer or a benign thyroid nodule (not recorded which). Some clones in this sample may be carry-over from other donors' samples.

This clone is medium-sized within its sample. The chain has TRBV5-1 and TRBJ1-2, with D perhaps matching TRBD1 (6 bases). This CDR3 is built from 13 residues. Germline CDR1 and CDR2: SGHRS and YFSETQ. The ends were cut back, 0 bases at V and 5 bases at J, with 8 bases in the middle. The CDR3 DNA follows: TGCGCCAGCAGCTTGGAGACAGGATATGGCTACACCTTC. Translated: CASSLETGYGYTF.

The chain employs TRBV2 and TRBJ2-1; the D gene is possibly TRBD2 (7 bases). The CDR3 has 20 residues. CDR1 and CDR2 from the germline V gene are SNHLY and FYNNEI. The V end lost 2 bases, the J end lost 5 bases, and 28 bases lay between the germline ends. This CDR3 is CASSENWGSGDTRTHNEQFF. CDR3 sequence (DNA): TGTGCCAGCAGTGAAAATTGGGGCAGCGGGGACACACGTACTCACAATGAGCAGTTCTTC.

Judged by abundance, this clone is medium-sized. The genes are TRBV5-1 and TRBJ2-2; D may be TRBD1 or TRBD2 (6 bases each). The V end was cut by 4 bases, the J end by 5 bases, with 12 bases between. The CDR3 runs to 14 residues. Germline lookup yields CDR1 SGHRS and CDR2 YFSETQ. The CDR3 sequence is CASSAGGGTGELFF. The CDR3 DNA sequence: TGCGCCAGCAGCGCTGGAGGGGGAACCGGGGAGCTGTTTTTT.

In this sample, this clone is medium-sized. An end of the junction differs from the germline gene, which may be a read error. Other DNA sequences in this sample translate to the same CDR3. V is TRBV20-1 and J is TRBJ1-2, with TRBD1 identical over 10 bases. Germline assignment: CDR1 DFQATT and CDR2 SNEGSKA (reference sequence). This CDR3 has 14 amino acids. The CDR3 sequence: CSARTGTGVGGYTF. Here the CDR3 DNA reads TGTAGTGCTAGAACCGGGACAGGGGTTGGGGGCTACACCTTC.

The V call is TRBV6-1, the J call TRBJ1-6; D not certain. This CDR3 is 12 amino acids long. Germline CDR1 and CDR2: MNHNS and SASEGT. V lost 3 bases and J lost 5, with 2 bases in between. The CDR3 region has the DNA TGTGCCAGCAGTGACCATAATTCACCCCTCCACTTT. Translating gives CASSDHNSPLHF.

This clone is judged medium-sized. J is TRBJ2-1 and V is TRBV3-1; no reliable D call. Germline-derived CDR1 and CDR2 are LGHDT and YNNKEL (reference sequence). This CDR3 region has 14 residues. V was clipped by 1 base and J by 12 bases, with 16 bases between them. The CDR3 coding sequence is TGTGCCAGCAGCCAAGTCGGAGCAGTCGGGTGGCAGTTCTTC. It yields the protein CASSQVGAVGWQFF.

The V gene is TRBV28, the J gene TRBJ1-1; TRBD1 is a possible D gene (5 bases). Trimming removed 7 bases from V and 5 bases from J, with 14 bases in between. Germline values: CDR1 MDHEN, CDR2 SYDVKM. This CDR3 has 13 amino acids. CDR3 nucleotide sequence: TGTGCCAGCACCCTGGGGGGGAGGACTGAAGCTTTCTTT. This translates into CASTLGGRTEAFF.

This clone is classed as medium-sized. This sequence joins TRBV7-2 and TRBJ2-5, with TRBD1 matching over 7 bases. This CDR3 is 16 amino acids long. The germline V gene has CDR1 SGHTA and CDR2 FQGNSA. The V segment lost 1 base and the J segment 2 bases; nucleotides outside the gene matches: 7. In nucleotides, the CDR3 is TGTGCCAGCAGCTTAGGGACAGGAGGAGGACAAGAGACCCAGTACTTC. It specifies CASSLGTGGGQETQYF.